This T cell receptor (beta chain) was sequenced in a study of cytomegalovirus exposure and HLA in healthy donors. Study as a whole: The 550 to 700 first-cohort repertoires and the 95 to 150 validation repertoires shared the same platform, a later analysis reported.

Sequencing was performed with immunoSEQ multiplex PCR; in TCRdb, only in-frame clones are kept and a portion is missing. The repertoire has more than 95,000 clones, about 84% of them found once; the top ten carry approximately 4.9%. Comments on this clone: Its antigen remains unidentified.

The approximately 120-subject validation cohort, separate from the approximately 670-subject first cohort, included the donors. The study, taken as a whole, reports: Subsequent analysis revealed that first-cohort TCR clusters tended to co-occur in the 130 or so validation repertoires. It was 150 or so TCR beta chains that were listed as cytomegalovirus-associated.

The sample comprised PBMCs. The receptor was isolated from a man aged 18 to 30 in good health and CMV-seronegative.

The CDR3 nucleotides read TGTGCCAGCGTAGTCAACCCGGGACAGGGGCAAGAGACCCAGTACTTC. It translates to CASVVNPGQGQETQYF. This chain joins TRBV2 and TRBJ2-5; 10 bases are a match to TRBD1. The length of the CDR3 is 16 residues. V shed 8 bases and J 2 bases; nucleotides not matched to a gene: 11. Germline V gene data show CDR1 as SNHLY and CDR2 as FYNNEI.